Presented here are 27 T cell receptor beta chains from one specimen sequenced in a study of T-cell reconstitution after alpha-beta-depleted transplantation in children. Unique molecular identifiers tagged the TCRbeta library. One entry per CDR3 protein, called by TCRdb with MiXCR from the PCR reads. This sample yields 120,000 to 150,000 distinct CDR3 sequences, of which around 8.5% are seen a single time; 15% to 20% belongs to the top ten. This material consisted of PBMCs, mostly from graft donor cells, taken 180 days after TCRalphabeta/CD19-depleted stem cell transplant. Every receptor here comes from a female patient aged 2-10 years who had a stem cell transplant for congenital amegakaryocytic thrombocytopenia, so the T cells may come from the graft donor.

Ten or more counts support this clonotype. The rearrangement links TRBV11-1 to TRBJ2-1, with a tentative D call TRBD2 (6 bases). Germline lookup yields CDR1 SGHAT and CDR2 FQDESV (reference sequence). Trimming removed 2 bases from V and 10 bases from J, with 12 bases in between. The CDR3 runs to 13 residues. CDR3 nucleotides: TGTGCCAGCAGCTTAATCCTGCTAGCGGAGCAGTTCTTC. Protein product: CASSLILLAEQFF.

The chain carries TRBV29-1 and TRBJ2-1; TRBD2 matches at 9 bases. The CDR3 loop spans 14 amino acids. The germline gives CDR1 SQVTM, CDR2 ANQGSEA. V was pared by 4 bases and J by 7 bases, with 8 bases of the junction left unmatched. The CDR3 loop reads CSVGSVAGVNEQFF. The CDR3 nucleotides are TGCAGCGTTGGCTCGGTAGCGGGAGTTAATGAGCAGTTCTTC.

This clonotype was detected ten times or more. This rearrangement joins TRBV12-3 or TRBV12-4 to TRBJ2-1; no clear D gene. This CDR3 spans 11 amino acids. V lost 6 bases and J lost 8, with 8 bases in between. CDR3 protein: CASSASDEQFF. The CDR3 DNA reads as TGTGCCAGCAGCGCGTCTGATGAGCAGTTCTTC.

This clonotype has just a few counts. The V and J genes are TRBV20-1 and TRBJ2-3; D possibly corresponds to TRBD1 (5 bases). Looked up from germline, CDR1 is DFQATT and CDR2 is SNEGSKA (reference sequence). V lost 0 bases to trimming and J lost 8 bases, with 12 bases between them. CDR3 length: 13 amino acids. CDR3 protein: CSARDPGHRTQYF. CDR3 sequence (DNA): TGCAGTGCTAGAGACCCCGGACACCGTACGCAGTATTTT.

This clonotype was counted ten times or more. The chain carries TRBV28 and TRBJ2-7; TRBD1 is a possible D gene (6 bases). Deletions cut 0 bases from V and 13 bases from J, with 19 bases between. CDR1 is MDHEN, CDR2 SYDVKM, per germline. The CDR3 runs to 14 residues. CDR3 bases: TGTGCCAGCAGTTTATGGGGGGCTAGGTGGGGGCTTTACTTC. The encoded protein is CASSLWGARWGLYF.

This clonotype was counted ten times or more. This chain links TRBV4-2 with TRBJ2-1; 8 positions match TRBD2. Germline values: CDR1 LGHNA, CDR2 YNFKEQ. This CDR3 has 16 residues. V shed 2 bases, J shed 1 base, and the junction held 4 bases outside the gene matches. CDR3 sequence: CASSQTGLVSYNEQFF. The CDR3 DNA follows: TGTGCCAGCAGCCAAACGGGACTAGTATCCTACAATGAGCAGTTCTTC.

The CDR3 region has the DNA TGTGCCAGCAGTTCAACGAAAACCGGGACTAGCGGGGGGATTCATGAGCAGTTCTTC. As protein: CASSSTKTGTSGGIHEQFF. The chain couples TRBV12-3 or TRBV12-4 to TRBJ2-1; 15 bases are a match to TRBD2. This CDR3 comprises 19 residues. V shed 4 bases, J shed 8 bases, and the junction held 15 bases outside the gene matches.

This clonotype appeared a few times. CDR3 nucleotide sequence: TGTGCCAGCAGCTTGCCTAGCGGGGGGCGGTACAATGAGCAGTTCTTC. As protein: CASSLPSGGRYNEQFF. The rearrangement links TRBV5-4 to TRBJ2-1; 11 bases agree with TRBD2. Germline V CDR1 and CDR2: SGHNT, YYREEE (reference sequence). The CDR3 loop spans 16 amino acids. V lost 1 base, J lost 4 bases, and 4 bases stayed unmatched.

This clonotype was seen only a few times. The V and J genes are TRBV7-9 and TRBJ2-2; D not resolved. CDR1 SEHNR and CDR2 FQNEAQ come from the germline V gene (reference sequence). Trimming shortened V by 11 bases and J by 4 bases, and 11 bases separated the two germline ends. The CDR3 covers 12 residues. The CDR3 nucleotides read TGTGCCGGCCTTGGAGCCACCGGGGAGCTGTTTTTT. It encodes CAGLGATGELFF.

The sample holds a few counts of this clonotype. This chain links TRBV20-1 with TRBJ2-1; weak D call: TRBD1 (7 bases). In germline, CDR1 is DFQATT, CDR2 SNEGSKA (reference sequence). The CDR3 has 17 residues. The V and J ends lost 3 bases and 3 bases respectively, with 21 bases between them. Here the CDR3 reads CSARYRGRGIRYNEQFF. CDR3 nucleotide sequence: TGCAGTGCTAGGTACAGGGGACGGGGGATTCGCTACAATGAGCAGTTCTTC.

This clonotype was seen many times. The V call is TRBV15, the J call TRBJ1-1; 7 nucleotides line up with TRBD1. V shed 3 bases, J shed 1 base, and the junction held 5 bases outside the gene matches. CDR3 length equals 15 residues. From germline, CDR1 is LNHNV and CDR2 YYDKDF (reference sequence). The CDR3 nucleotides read TGTGCCACCAGCAGGCCGCGACAGGGGAACACTGAAGCTTTCTTT. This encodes CATSRPRQGNTEAFF.

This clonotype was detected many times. CDR3 residues: CASSPAGSPENSPLHF. The CDR3 DNA reads TGTGCCAGCAGTCCAGCCGGGAGCCCAGAGAATTCACCCCTCCACTTT. This chain links TRBV28 with TRBJ1-6; no firm D call. Trimming shortened V by 5 bases and J by 7 bases, and 18 bases separated the two germline ends. The CDR3 consists of 16 residues. Germline V gives CDR1 MDHEN, CDR2 SYDVKM.

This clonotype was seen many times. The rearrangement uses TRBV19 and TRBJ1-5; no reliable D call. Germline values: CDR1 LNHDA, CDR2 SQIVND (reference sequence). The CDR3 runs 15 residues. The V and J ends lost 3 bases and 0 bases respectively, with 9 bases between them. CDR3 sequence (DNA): TGTGCCAGTAGTATGAGGCCAGATAGCAATCAGCCCCAGCATTTT. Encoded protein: CASSMRPDSNQPQHF.

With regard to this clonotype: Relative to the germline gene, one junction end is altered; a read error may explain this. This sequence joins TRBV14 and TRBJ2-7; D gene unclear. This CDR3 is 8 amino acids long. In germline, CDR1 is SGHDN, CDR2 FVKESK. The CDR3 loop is CASSHRGF. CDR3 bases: TGTGCCAGCAGCCATCGTGGCTTC.

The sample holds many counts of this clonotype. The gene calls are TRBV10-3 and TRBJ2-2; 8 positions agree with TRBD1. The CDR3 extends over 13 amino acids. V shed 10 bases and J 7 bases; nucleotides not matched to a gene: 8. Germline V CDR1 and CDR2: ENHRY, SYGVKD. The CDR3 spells CATTGQEGGELFF. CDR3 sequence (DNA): TGTGCCACGACGGGACAGGAGGGCGGGGAGCTGTTTTTT.

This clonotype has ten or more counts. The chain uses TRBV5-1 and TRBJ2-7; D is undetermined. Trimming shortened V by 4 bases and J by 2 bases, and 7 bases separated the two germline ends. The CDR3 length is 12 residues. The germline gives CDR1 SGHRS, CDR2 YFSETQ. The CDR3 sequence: CASSIDTYEQYF. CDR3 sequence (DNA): TGCGCCAGCAGCATTGACACCTACGAGCAGTACTTC.

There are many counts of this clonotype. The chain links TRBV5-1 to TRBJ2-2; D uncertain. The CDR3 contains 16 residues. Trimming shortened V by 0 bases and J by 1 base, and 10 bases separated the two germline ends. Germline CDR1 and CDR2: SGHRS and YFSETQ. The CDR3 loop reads CASSLGVGMNTGELFF. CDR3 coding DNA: TGCGCCAGCAGCTTGGGAGTTGGGATGAACACCGGGGAGCTGTTTTTT.

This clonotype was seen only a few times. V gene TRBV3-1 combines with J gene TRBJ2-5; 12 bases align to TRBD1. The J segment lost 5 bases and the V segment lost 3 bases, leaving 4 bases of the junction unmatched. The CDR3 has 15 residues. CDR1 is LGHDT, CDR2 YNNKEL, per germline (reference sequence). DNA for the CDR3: TGTGCCAGCAGCCAGGGGACAGGGGGCGTTGAGACCCAGTACTTC. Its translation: CASSQGTGGVETQYF.

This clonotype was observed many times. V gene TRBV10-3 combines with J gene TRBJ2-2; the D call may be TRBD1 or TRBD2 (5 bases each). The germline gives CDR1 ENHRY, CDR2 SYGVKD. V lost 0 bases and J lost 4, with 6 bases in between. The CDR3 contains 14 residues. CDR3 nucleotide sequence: TGTGCCATCAGTGAGTCGAGGGGCACCGGGGAGCTGTTTTTT. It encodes CAISESRGTGELFF.

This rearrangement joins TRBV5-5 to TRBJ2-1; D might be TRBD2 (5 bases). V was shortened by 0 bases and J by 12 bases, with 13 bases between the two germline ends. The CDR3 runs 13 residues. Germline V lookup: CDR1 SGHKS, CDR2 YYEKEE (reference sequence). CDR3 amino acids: CASSLVGSSRQFF. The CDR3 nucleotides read TGTGCCAGCAGCTTGGTGGGGAGCTCGAGGCAGTTCTTC.

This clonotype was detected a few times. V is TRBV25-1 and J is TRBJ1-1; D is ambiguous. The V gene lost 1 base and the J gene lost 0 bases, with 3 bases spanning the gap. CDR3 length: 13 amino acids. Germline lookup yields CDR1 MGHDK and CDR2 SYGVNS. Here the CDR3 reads CASSEWVNTEAFF. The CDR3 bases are TGTGCCAGCAGTGAATGGGTGAACACTGAAGCTTTCTTT.

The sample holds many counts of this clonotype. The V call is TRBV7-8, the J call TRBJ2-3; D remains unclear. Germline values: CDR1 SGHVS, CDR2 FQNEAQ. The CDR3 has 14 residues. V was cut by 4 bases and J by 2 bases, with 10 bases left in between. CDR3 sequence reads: CASSSRWATDTQYF. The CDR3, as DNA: TGTGCCAGCAGCTCAAGGTGGGCCACAGATACGCAGTATTTT.

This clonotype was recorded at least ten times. For the CDR3, the DNA is TGTGCCAGCAGCTTTGGCCCTTTCATATTTAATGAAAAACTGTTTTTT. As protein: CASSFGPFIFNEKLFF. J is TRBJ1-4 and V is TRBV5-6; D is unclear. CDR3 length: 16 amino acids. CDR1 and CDR2 from the germline V gene are SGHDT and YYEEEE. The germline V and J ends were trimmed by 2 bases and 4 bases, with 15 bases remaining between them.

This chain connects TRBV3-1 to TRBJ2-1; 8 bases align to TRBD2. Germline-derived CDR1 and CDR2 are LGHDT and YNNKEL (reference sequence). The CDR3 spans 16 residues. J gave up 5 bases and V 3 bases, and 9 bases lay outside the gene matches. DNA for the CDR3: TGTGCCAGCAGCCACCTTAGCGGGATTGGGGACAATGAGCAGTTCTTC. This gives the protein CASSHLSGIGDNEQFF.

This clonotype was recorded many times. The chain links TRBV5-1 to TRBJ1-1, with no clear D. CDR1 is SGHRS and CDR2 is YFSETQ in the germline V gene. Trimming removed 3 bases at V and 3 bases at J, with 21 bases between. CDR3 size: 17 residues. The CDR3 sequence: CASSWSAQAGGYTEAFF. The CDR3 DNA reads TGCGCCAGCAGCTGGTCTGCTCAAGCTGGTGGGTACACTGAAGCTTTCTTT.

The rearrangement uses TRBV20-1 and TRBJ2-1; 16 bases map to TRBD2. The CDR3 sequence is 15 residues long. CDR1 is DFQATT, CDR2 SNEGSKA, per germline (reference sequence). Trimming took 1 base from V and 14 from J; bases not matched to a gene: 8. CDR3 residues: CSARAGTSGRAVEFF. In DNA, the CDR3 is TGCAGTGCTAGAGCCGGGACTAGCGGGAGGGCCGTGGAGTTCTTC.

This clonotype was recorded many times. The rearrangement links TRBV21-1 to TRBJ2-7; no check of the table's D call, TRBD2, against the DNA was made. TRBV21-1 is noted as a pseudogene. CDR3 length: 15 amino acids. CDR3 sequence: CASSKPPSGPYEQYF. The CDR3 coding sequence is TGTGCCAGCAGCAAACCCCCTAGCGGACCTTACGAGCAGTACTTC.